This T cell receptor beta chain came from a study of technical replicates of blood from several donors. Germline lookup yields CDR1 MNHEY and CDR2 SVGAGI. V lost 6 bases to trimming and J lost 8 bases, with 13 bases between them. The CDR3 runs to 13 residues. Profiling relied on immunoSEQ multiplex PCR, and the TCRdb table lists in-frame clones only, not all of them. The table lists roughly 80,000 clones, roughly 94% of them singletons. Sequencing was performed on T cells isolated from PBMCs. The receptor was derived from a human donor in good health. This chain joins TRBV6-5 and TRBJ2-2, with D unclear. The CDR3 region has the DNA TGTGCCAGCAGGACACCCGGTCTGGGGGAGCTGTTTTTT. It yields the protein CASRTPGLGELFF.